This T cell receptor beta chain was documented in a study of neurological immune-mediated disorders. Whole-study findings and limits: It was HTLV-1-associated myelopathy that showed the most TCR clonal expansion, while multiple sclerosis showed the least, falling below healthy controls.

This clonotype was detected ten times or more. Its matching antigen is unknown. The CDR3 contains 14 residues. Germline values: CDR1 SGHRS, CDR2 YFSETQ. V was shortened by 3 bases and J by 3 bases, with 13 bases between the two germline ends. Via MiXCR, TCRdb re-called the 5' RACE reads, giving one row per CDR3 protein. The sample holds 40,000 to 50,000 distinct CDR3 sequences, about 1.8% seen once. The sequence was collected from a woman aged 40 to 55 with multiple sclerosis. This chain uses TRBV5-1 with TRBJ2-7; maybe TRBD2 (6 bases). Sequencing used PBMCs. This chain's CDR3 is CASSSGGGNYEQYF. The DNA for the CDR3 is TGCGCCAGCAGCTCCGGGGGAGGCAACTACGAGCAGTACTTC.